These T cell receptor beta chains were read from a single sample in a study of T cells after yellow fever vaccination. One entry per CDR3 protein results from TCRdb running MiXCR on the 5' RACE reads. The sample includes over 200,000 distinct CDR3 sequences, less than 7.5% of them seen just once. The specimen was CD4+ T cells sorted from PBMCs, collected on the day of the yellow fever booster vaccination. The receptors here all came from a man under 40 who received the YFV17D yellow fever vaccine. Each CDR3 is given with its conserved first and last residue. D genes are given only for firm matches. Size is stated for part of the rows, as once, few or many counts, or as a class when the clone is expanded.

>-|TRBD1|TRBJ2-6|TRBV10-3
TGTGCCATCAGTGAGGGGACAGGGTTAACTGGGGCCAACGTCCTGACTTTC
CAISEGTGLTGANVLTF
>many|TRBD2|TRBJ2-5|TRBV18
TGTGCCAGCTCACCTACAGCGGGGGAGACCCAGTACTTC
CASSPTAGETQYF
>many|-|TRBJ2-4|TRBV5-6
TGTGCCAGCAGCCCCGGGAAGAGGCCCAAAAACATTCAGTACTTC
CASSPGKRPKNIQYF
>-|TRBD2|TRBJ2-1|TRBV19
TGTGCCAGTAGTCCTCTAGCGGGACCCAACTACAATGAGCAGTTCTTC
CASSPLAGPNYNEQFF
>few|-|TRBJ2-1|TRBV25-1
TGTGCCAGCACCCCAACCTACGGCAATGAGCAGTTCTTC
CASTPTYGNEQFF
>few|-|TRBJ1-3|TRBV5-5
TGTGCCAGCAGCTTGGCTGGGTTCGCTGGAAACACCATATATTTT
CASSLAGFAGNTIYF
>few|TRBD2|TRBJ2-5|TRBV12-3/TRBV12-4
TGTGCCAGCAGCTGGGGGGGGACCCAGTACTTC
CASSWGGTQYF
>-|-|TRBJ1-3|TRBV10-3
TGTGCCATCAGCGTGCAGGCCGGGGACACCATATATTTT
CAISVQAGDTIYF
>-|-|TRBJ2-1|TRBV25-1
TGTGCCAGCAGTGAATTATCCAGCGCGAGCCTGGATGAGCAGTTCTTC
CASSELSSASLDEQFF
>few|-|TRBJ2-3|TRBV4-1
TGCGCCAGCAGCCTTTCAAGCGAGACATGGGTTACGCAGTATTTT
CASSLSSETWVTQYF
>many|-|TRBJ2-7|TRBV19
TGTGCCAGTAGTATAGATCTGACGGGGCGGAACTCCTACGAGCAGTACTTC
CASSIDLTGRNSYEQYF
>few|-|TRBJ1-2|TRBV28
TGTGCCAGCAACCGCCCTCCAGGGAGTCATGGCTACACCTTC
CASNRPPGSHGYTF
>-|-|TRBJ2-5|TRBV20-1
TGCAGTGCTAGAGAGAGAAGGAACATTCAAGAGACCCAGTACTTC
CSARERRNIQETQYF
>few|-|TRBJ2-6|TRBV20-1
TGCAGTGCTAGGGAAGGCACAAAGGCTGGGGCCAACGTCCTGACTTTC
CSAREGTKAGANVLTF
>-|TRBD2|TRBJ2-7|TRBV20-1
TGCAGTGCCAATCCGGGACTAGCGGGAGGCGAGCAGTACTTC
CSANPGLAGGEQYF
>few|-|TRBJ2-7|TRBV24-1
TGTGCCACCTTCAAATGGGACTTTTCGGTGTGGTTCTACGAGCAGTACTTC
CATFKWDFSVWFYEQYF
>few|-|TRBJ1-5|TRBV5-6
TGTGCCAGCAGCTCGCAGAACAATCAGCCCCAGCATTTT
CASSSQNNQPQHF
>few|-|TRBJ1-5|TRBV19
TGTGCCAGTAGACTCGGACACTTAGATCAGCCCCAGCATTTT
CASRLGHLDQPQHF
>many|TRBD2|TRBJ2-2|TRBV5-1
TGCGCCAGCAGCCCGGGGACTAGCGGGAGAGGCGGGGAGCTGTTTTTT
CASSPGTSGRGGELFF
>-|-|TRBJ1-1|TRBV20-1
TGCAGTGCTAGGTCTCGCACTGAAGCTTTCTTT
CSARSRTEAFF
>-|-|TRBJ1-1|TRBV24-1
TGTGCCACCAGGGGGGCTGCATCTCCCGAAGCTTTCTTT
CATRGAASPEAFF
>many|TRBD1|TRBJ2-7|TRBV4-3
TGCGCCAGCAGCCATAGACAGGGGGCGGGGGAGCAGTACTTC
CASSHRQGAGEQYF
>-|-|TRBJ2-1|TRBV14
TGTGCCAGCAGCCCTAGGGGAGACGCGAGAATTTACAATGAGCAGTTCTTC
CASSPRGDARIYNEQFF
>many|-|TRBJ2-7|TRBV27
TGTGCCAGCAGTCCAGGGACTGACAGCAACGAGCAGTACTTC
CASSPGTDSNEQYF
>-|-|TRBJ2-7|TRBV5-4
TGTGCCAGCAGCCCCGGCGTAGATAGCGGTTCCTACGAGCAGTACTTC
CASSPGVDSGSYEQYF
>-|-|TRBJ2-7|TRBV7-2
TGTGCCAGCAGCTTAGAGGTTACAGCCTACGAGCAGTACTTC
CASSLEVTAYEQYF
>many|TRBD1|TRBJ2-1|TRBV20-1
TGCAGTGCTAGAGAGAGGACAGGCCCAAGGAATGAGCAGTTCTTC
CSARERTGPRNEQFF
>many|-|TRBJ2-7|TRBV21-1
TGTGCCAGCAGACTCACAGGGAACTACTACGAGCAGTACTTC
CASRLTGNYYEQYF
>few|-|TRBJ1-1|TRBV6-1
TGTGCCAGCAGGGAGGACACTGAAGCTTTCTTT
CASREDTEAFF
>-|-|TRBJ2-5|TRBV12-3/TRBV12-4
TGTGCCAGCAGTTCCGGCCGGAAGGAGACCCAGTACTTC
CASSSGRKETQYF
>-|TRBD1|TRBJ2-5|TRBV30
TGTGCCTGGACCACCGATGGACAGGGTCGGGCGACGGGTGTCGGGACCCAGTACTTC
CAWTTDGQGRATGVGTQYF
>many|-|TRBJ2-5|TRBV6-6
TGTGCCAGCAGTTACGGTCAAGAGACCCAGTACTTC
CASSYGQETQYF
>few|TRBD2|TRBJ2-3|TRBV20-1
TGCAGTGCGGGAGGCGGGGGAGTTCCTGGCGGCACAGATACGCAGTATTTT
CSAGGGGVPGGTDTQYF
>-|TRBD1|TRBJ2-2|TRBV24-1
TGTGCCACCAGTGATACCCACAGGGGACGGGCCGGGGAGCTGTTTTTT
CATSDTHRGRAGELFF
>few|-|TRBJ2-7|TRBV29-1
TGCAGCGTTGATAAGGACGGCTACGAGCAGTACTTC
CSVDKDGYEQYF
>-|-|TRBJ2-2|TRBV5-6
TGTGCCAGCAGCTTGGCGGCCGGGACCGGGGAGCTGTTTTTT
CASSLAAGTGELFF
>many|-|TRBJ1-2|TRBV12-3/TRBV12-4
TGTGCCAGCAGTTTAAACTACGCAGGGGCGCGAGGCTACACCTTC
CASSLNYAGARGYTF
>-|-|TRBJ1-1|TRBV7-9
TGTGCCAGCAGCTTAACAATGGGAGCCCCCACTGAAGCTTTCTTT
CASSLTMGAPTEAFF
>many|-|TRBJ2-7|TRBV29-1
TGCAGCGTTACGAGCTCCTACGAGCAGTACTTC
CSVTSSYEQYF
>many|TRBD1|TRBJ1-5|TRBV20-1
TGCAGTTCGTCGACAGGGGGAACCCAGCATTTT
CSSSTGGTQHF
>few|-|TRBJ2-3|TRBV20-1
TGCAGTGCTAGTGGTGGAACTAGCACAGATACGCAGTATTTT
CSASGGTSTDTQYF
>-|-|TRBJ2-5|TRBV5-1
TGCGCCAGCAGCGAAGGCTCCCTAGAGACCCAGTACTTC
CASSEGSLETQYF
>few|-|TRBJ1-6|TRBV19
TGTGCCAGTAGTATAGATGGGTCACCTTCACCCCTCCACTTT
CASSIDGSPSPLHF
>-|TRBD2|TRBJ2-7|TRBV4-2
TGTGCCAGCAGCCAAGATATTGGCGGGAGATCTTACGAGCAGTACTTC
CASSQDIGGRSYEQYF
>-|TRBD2|TRBJ2-1|TRBV15
TGTGCCACCAGCCACGACCGGGGGGTAGGGAATGAGCAGTTCTTC
CATSHDRGVGNEQFF
>few|-|TRBJ2-3|TRBV7-9
TGTGCCAGCAGCCAATTCACAGTCGGGCTCACAGATACGCAGTATTTT
CASSQFTVGLTDTQYF